The clone carrying this T cell receptor beta chain showed up just a few times. As yet, its antigen is unknown. The data belong to a study of T-cell memory formation after mild COVID-19. The study's findings and limits: Those CD4+ clones that contracted were mainly in CM and EM (CD8+ ones in EMRA).

TCRdb ran MiXCR on the 5' RACE reads and lists one entry per CDR3 protein. There are roughly 400,000 distinct CDR3 sequences in the sample; 20% to 30% occur only once, and roughly 8.7% lies in the top ten. The CDR3 runs to 15 residues. V was cut by 6 bases and J by 1 base, with 14 bases left in between. Germline V gene data show CDR1 as MDHEN and CDR2 as SYDVKM. Input material: PBMCs or a T cell subset sorted from them (not recorded which). This chain uses TRBV28 with TRBJ2-3, with a weak D call TRBD1 (7 bases). The sequence was collected from an adult woman who had mild COVID-19 (a few samples of this study predate the infection). Cell type and time point are not known. CDR3 residues: CASSNRGGGTDTQYF. In DNA form, the CDR3 reads TGTGCCAGCAGCAACAGGGGAGGAGGCACAGATACGCAGTATTTT.